These 24 T cell receptor beta chains share one sample of origin, sequenced in a study of metastatic and nonmetastatic thyroid tumors. Through MiXCR, TCRdb re-clonotyped the PCR reads. The table lists about 16,000 clones, 9.5% to 15% of them singletons. No treatment had been given to any patient before thyroid surgery. Sample: tumor tissue. The receptors originated from a female donor with papillary thyroid cancer or a benign thyroid nodule (not recorded which). Some clones in this sample may be carry-over from other donors' samples.

This clone was recorded many times. The V gene is TRBV20-1, the J gene TRBJ2-1, with no clear D. V lost 0 bases and J lost 1, with 10 bases in between. Germline V gene data show CDR1 as DFQATT and CDR2 as SNEGSKA (reference sequence). This CDR3 region has 15 residues. CDR3 DNA: TGCAGTGCTAGAGAGGATCGGAGTTCCTACAATGAGCAGTTCTTC. Its protein product is CSAREDRSSYNEQFF.

In its sample, this clone was seen many times. This chain connects TRBV9 to TRBJ2-6; TRBD1 matches 11 bases. The junction had 8 bases not matched to a gene; V was cut back by 4 bases and J by 2 bases. Germline V gives CDR1 SGDLS, CDR2 YYNGEE. The CDR3 totals 18 residues. The CDR3 coding sequence is TGTGCCAGCAGCAGCCGGGACAGGGGGTCTGCTGGGGCCAACGTCCTGACTTTC. The encoded protein is CASSSRDRGSAGANVLTF.

By proportion, this clone is medium-sized. Here the CDR3 DNA reads TGTGCCAGCAGTCCGGGACAGGGCCACACTGAAGCTTTCTTT. Its translation is CASSPGQGHTEAFF. This chain links TRBV6-1 with TRBJ1-1, with 9 bases that match TRBD1. Germline assignment: CDR1 MNHNS and CDR2 SASEGT. J gave up 3 bases and V 5 bases, and 4 bases lay outside the gene matches. The CDR3 is 14 residues long.

This clone was counted a single time. The V and J genes are TRBV30 and TRBJ2-7; 7 bases map to TRBD1. Germline V lookup: CDR1 GTSNPN, CDR2 SVGIG (reference sequence). The V and J ends lost 2 bases and 6 bases, in that order; junction bases with no gene match: 7. The CDR3 is 13 residues long. For the CDR3, the DNA is TGTGCCTGGAGTAGAACAGGGGTGGGCGAGCAGTACTTC. Its protein is CAWSRTGVGEQYF.

This clone was found many times. Written as DNA, the CDR3 is TGTGCCAGCAGTCAGAGGCTGGGGGCCTCTGGAAACACCATATATTTT. Its protein is CASSQRLGASGNTIYF. This chain connects TRBV11-2 to TRBJ1-3; tentatively, D is TRBD1 (6 bases). V lost 6 bases to trimming and J lost 0 bases, with 15 bases between them. Per germline, CDR1 SGHAT and CDR2 FQNNGV. The CDR3 is 16 amino acids.

This clone occurred many times. V and J are TRBV9 and TRBJ2-1, with 13 bases aligning to TRBD2. V dropped 2 bases and J dropped 7; count of bases not matched to a gene: 9. CDR3 length equals 17 residues. Germline CDR1 reads SGDLS; CDR2 reads YYNGEE. CDR3 sequence (DNA): TGTGCCAGCAGCGTGGCCGGACTAGCGGGAGTGACAAATGAGCAGTTCTTC. Encoded protein: CASSVAGLAGVTNEQFF.

This clone was recorded at least ten times. V and J are TRBV9 and TRBJ2-3; 8 nucleotides match TRBD1. The germline V gene has CDR1 SGDLS and CDR2 YYNGEE. J lost 8 bases, V lost 0 bases, and 8 bases had no gene match. The CDR3 is 15 amino acids. The CDR3 reads CASSVGQGASGTQYF. In nucleotides, the CDR3 is TGTGCCAGCAGCGTAGGCCAGGGGGCGTCGGGTACGCAGTATTTT.

This clone was seen more than once but under ten times. V and J are TRBV6-1 and TRBJ2-3, with 9 positions matching TRBD1. With 5 bases clipped from V and 5 bases from J, the junction kept 8 bases outside the gene matches. The CDR3 loop spans 15 amino acids. Germline loops: CDR1 MNHNS, CDR2 SASEGT. In nucleotides, the CDR3 is TGTGCCAGCAGTCCGGGACAGGGTGGCAGAGATACGCAGTATTTT. Residues: CASSPGQGGRDTQYF.

In this sample, this clone turned up many times. V usage is TRBV5-1 and J usage is TRBJ1-1; TRBD1 is a possible D gene (5 bases). The CDR3 covers 14 residues. Trimming took 4 bases from V and 6 from J, leaving 16 bases between them. Per the germline V gene, CDR1 is SGHRS and CDR2 is YFSETQ. The CDR3 bases are TGCGCCAGCAGCCGGAGGTTGGGGCCGGCTGAAGCTTTCTTT. This encodes CASSRRLGPAEAFF.

This clone was detected a few times. The V call is TRBV15, the J call TRBJ2-1, with D unresolved. From germline, CDR1 is LNHNV and CDR2 YYDKDF (reference sequence). V was trimmed by 0 bases and J by 5 bases, leaving 8 bases between them. The CDR3 spans 14 residues. Here the CDR3 DNA reads TGTGCCACCAGCAGAGATCTGGCCCACAATGAGCAGTTCTTC. Encoded protein: CATSRDLAHNEQFF.

This clone is labeled medium-sized. The chain has TRBV4-1 and TRBJ1-3; 7 positions agree with TRBD1. V was clipped by 4 bases and J by 2 bases; unmatched bases: 5. The length of the CDR3 is 15 residues. The germline V gene has CDR1 MGHRA and CDR2 YSYEKL. The DNA for the CDR3 is TGCGCCAGCAGCCGAACAGGGGTGGCTGGAAACACCATATATTTT. Translating it yields CASSRTGVAGNTIYF.

This clone occurred a few times. The chain is built from TRBV15 and TRBJ2-7; 8 bases are a match to TRBD1. The junction had 5 bases not matched to a gene; V was cut back by 1 base and J by 0 bases. The CDR3 is 16 amino acids. Germline V lookup: CDR1 LNHNV, CDR2 YYDKDF (reference sequence). The CDR3 bases are TGTGCCACCAGCAGAGGGGGACAGGCCAGCTCCTACGAGCAGTACTTC. This sequence encodes CATSRGGQASSYEQYF. Looking up the rest from reference TRBV15 and TRBJ2-7 gives the full variable domain: DAMVIQNPRYQVTQFGKPVTLSCSQTLNHNVMYWYQQKSSQAPKLLFHYYDKDFNNEADTPDNFQSRRPNTSFCFLDIRSPGLGDTAMYLCATSRGGQASSYEQYFGPGTRLTVT.

The sample holds many counts of this clone. V gene TRBV10-3 combines with J gene TRBJ1-1; no firm D call. Germline CDR1 reads ENHRY; CDR2 reads SYGVKD. Between the trimmed V and J ends, which lost 5 bases and 6 bases, there was a span of 13 bases. This CDR3 contains 13 residues. DNA for the CDR3: TGTGCCATCAGTTCACACGGGCGCGCTGAAGCTTTCTTT. This sequence encodes CAISSHGRAEAFF.

The table lists this clone with many counts. The chain has TRBV5-6 and TRBJ1-6; the D is unclear. Per germline, CDR1 SGHDT and CDR2 YYEEEE. Trimming cost V 0 bases and J 1 base, with 8 bases left between them. There are 16 residues in the CDR3. This CDR3 is CASSLAELSYNSPLHF. The CDR3 nucleotides read TGTGCCAGCAGCTTGGCGGAGCTTTCCTATAATTCACCCCTCCACTTT. Using reference TRBV5-6 and TRBJ1-6 for the parts outside the CDR3, the full variable domain is DAGVTQSPTHLIKTRGQQVTLRCSPKSGHDTVSWYQQALGQGPQFIFQYYEEEERQRGNFPDRFSGHQFPNYSSELNVNALLLGDSALYLCASSLAELSYNSPLHFGNGTRLTVT.

This clone was picked up many times. The CDR3 is CSTVGGTGEAFF. In DNA, the CDR3 is TGTTCAACAGTGGGGGGGACGGGTGAAGCTTTCTTT. The gene calls are TRBV19 and TRBJ1-1; tentatively, D is TRBD1 (5 bases). This CDR3 is 12 amino acids long. Per germline, CDR1 LNHDA and CDR2 SQIVND (reference sequence).

This clone was counted many times. This chain connects TRBV6-1 to TRBJ2-7, with 10 bases fitting TRBD2. Germline-derived CDR1 and CDR2 are MNHNS and SASEGT. The trim removed 5 bases at V and 2 bases at J, leaving 3 bases unmatched. This CDR3 is 14 amino acids long. The CDR3 is CASSRAGGPYEQYF. CDR3 bases: TGTGCCAGCAGTCGAGCGGGAGGGCCCTACGAGCAGTACTTC.

This clone was seen repeatedly, ten times or more. The chain uses TRBV20-1 and TRBJ2-3; 9 nucleotides match TRBD2. Germline V CDR1 and CDR2: DFQATT, SNEGSKA (reference sequence). The CDR3 consists of 12 residues. The V gene end was trimmed by 4 bases and the J gene end by 5 bases; junction bases not matched to a gene: 1. The CDR3 is CSAMREGDTQYF. The CDR3 DNA follows: TGCAGTGCTATGCGGGAGGGAGATACGCAGTATTTT.

In this sample, this clone turned up many times. This chain uses TRBV9 with TRBJ2-7; 8 bases map to TRBD1. The CDR3 is 16 residues long. CDR1 is SGDLS and CDR2 is YYNGEE in the germline V gene. Germline trimming cut 0 bases from V and 5 bases from J; bases unmatched to any gene: 10. The CDR3 is CASSVVGETGVNEQYF. DNA for the CDR3: TGTGCCAGCAGCGTAGTAGGGGAGACAGGGGTTAACGAGCAGTACTTC.

This clone was seen many times. The V call is TRBV6-5, the J call TRBJ2-3; maybe TRBD2 (7 bases). Trimming cost V 1 base and J 0 bases, with 14 bases left between them. CDR1 and CDR2 from the germline V gene are MNHEY and SVGAGI. There are 17 residues in the CDR3. The CDR3 nucleotides read TGTGCCAGCAGTTACTTGGGGGGGGGCCCTAGCACAGATACGCAGTATTTT. It yields the protein CASSYLGGGPSTDTQYF.

This sequence joins TRBV5-1 and TRBJ2-1; no firm D call. Per germline, CDR1 SGHRS and CDR2 YFSETQ. CDR3 length equals 13 residues. The V end lost 2 bases, the J end lost 8 bases, and 11 bases lay between the germline ends. As DNA, the CDR3 is TGCGCCAGCAGCTTAGACCTTAAGGATGAGCAGTTCTTC. Protein: CASSLDLKDEQFF.

This clone was observed many times. The chain carries TRBV10-2 and TRBJ1-2; TRBD1 is a possible D gene (6 bases). There are 12 residues in the CDR3. The germline V gene has CDR1 WSHSY and CDR2 SAAADI. V was shortened by 7 bases and J by 5 bases, with 11 bases between the two germline ends. This chain's CDR3 is CASKQGVYGYTF. CDR3 coding DNA: TGCGCCAGCAAACAGGGAGTGTATGGCTACACCTTC.

The chain's CDR3 is CASSETGMDTQYF. The CDR3 bases are TGTGCCAGCAGCGAAACAGGGATGGATACGCAGTATTTT. The chain combines TRBV9 with TRBJ2-3; a weak D match, TRBD1 (6 bases). The CDR3 is made up of 13 amino acids. Germline CDR1 is SGDLS and CDR2 is YYNGEE. Deletions cut 3 bases from V and 6 bases from J, with 11 bases between.

This clone was seen ten or more times. A read error may explain this, as a much larger clone is one base away. The genes are TRBV19 and TRBJ2-7, with D maybe TRBD1 (7 bases). From germline, CDR1 is LNHDA and CDR2 SQIVND (reference sequence). Trimming took off 3 bases at V and 9 bases at J, with 18 bases between the two ends. The CDR3 covers 14 residues. CDR3 residues: CASSMTGSVEGQYF. CDR3 DNA sequence: TGTGCCAGTAGTATGACAGGGTCGGTGGAGGGGCAGTACTTC.

This clone showed up many times. This chain uses TRBV20-1 with TRBJ1-1; D is uncertain. The CDR3 length is 12 residues. Looked up from germline, CDR1 is DFQATT and CDR2 is SNEGSKA (reference sequence). The V gene lost 6 bases and the J gene lost 5 bases, with 13 bases spanning the gap. For the CDR3, the DNA is TGCAGTGCAACAAAGCGGGGTACTGAAGCTTTCTTT. Translated: CSATKRGTEAFF.